Given below is one T cell receptor (beta chain) in context. Its specificity is not known. The sample belongs to a study of vaccination and CD4 T cells after COVID-19. Whole-study context: The post-COVID sampling time was a median about 100 days after diagnosis, ranging from 35 to 161.

Cultured CD4+ T-cell DNA underwent Oncomine TCR Beta short-read sequencing. TCRdb re-called the PCR reads with MiXCR, one entry per CDR3 protein. This table has more than 6,000 distinct CDR3 sequences, more than 45% appearing once. Treatment of the sample: approximately 9-day PBMC culture with coronavirus spike peptide pools or control peptides (ViraFEST assay). CD4+ T cells that came from the unexposed donor were collected before the COVID-19 pandemic (2011-2018). The V end was cut by 7 bases, the J end by 2 bases, with 14 bases between. The CDR3 loop spans 14 amino acids. The germline V gene has CDR1 SNHLY and CDR2 FYNNEI.

The chain links TRBV2 to TRBJ2-5, with D unresolved. Sequencing used CD4+ T cells from blood, cultured in vitro. The source of this sequence is a human donor in good health. Written as DNA, the CDR3 is TGTGCCAGCAAGGCCCCAGGCGGACAAGAGACCCAGTACTTC. Translation: CASKAPGGQETQYF. Drawing the rest from reference TRBV2 and TRBJ2-5, the complete variable domain is EPEVTQTPSHQVTQMGQEVILRCVPISNHLYFYWYRQILGQKVEFLVSFYNNEISEKSEIFDDQFSVERPDGSNFTLKIRSTKLEDSAMYFCASKAPGGQETQYFGPGTRLLVL.